The next 28 T cell receptor beta chains were all read from a single sample in a study of spatial heterogeneity in lung cancer. Time point meaning: sample taken at primary tumor resection. These receptors are not linked to any known antigen. Whole-study findings and limits: One measure, the expanded intratumoral alpha and beta TCR count, tracked tumor mutation counts.

TCRdb used MiXCR to reprocess the 5' RACE reads, holding one entry per CDR3 protein. The sample carries several thousand distinct CDR3 sequences, about 6.3% recorded once. The source material was lung tumor tissue, sampled at surgery. Every receptor here comes from a male donor with early-stage non-small cell lung cancer.

In this sample, this clonotype is large (0.1 to 1%). The CDR3 region is CSATPLTGAMAEAFF. The CDR3 nucleotides are TGCAGTGCTACCCCTTTGACAGGGGCTATGGCTGAAGCTTTCTTT. The chain has TRBV20-1 and TRBJ1-1, with 8 bases lining up with TRBD1. The CDR3 extends over 15 amino acids. Germline values: CDR1 DFQATT, CDR2 SNEGSKA (reference sequence). V gave up 4 bases and J gave up 6 bases; unmatched junction bases: 13.

At least ten counts were recorded for this clonotype. In DNA, the CDR3 is TGTGCCAGCAGCCTCAGACTAGCCCAGGGTAGTGAGCAGTTCTTC. This translates into CASSLRLAQGSEQFF. J is TRBJ2-1 and V is TRBV11-2; 7 bases are a match to TRBD2. CDR1 and CDR2 from the germline V gene are SGHAT and FQNNGV. Trimming took 5 bases from V and 9 from J; bases not matched to a gene: 13. This CDR3 spans 15 amino acids.

This clonotype has a handful of counts. The CDR3 DNA reads TGCAGCGTTGAAGATCTTTCCAGGGTAGGATGGGATACGCAGTATTTT. It is translated as CSVEDLSRVGWDTQYF. The genes are TRBV29-1 and TRBJ2-3, with D tentatively TRBD1 (5 bases). Trimming shortened V by 0 bases and J by 6 bases, and 19 bases separated the two germline ends. Per germline, CDR1 SQVTM and CDR2 ANQGSEA. There are 16 residues in the CDR3.

This clonotype was seen repeatedly, ten times or more. The V call is TRBV5-6, the J call TRBJ1-6, with TRBD1 as a possible D gene (5 bases). CDR1 and CDR2 from the germline V gene are SGHDT and YYEEEE. The ends were cut back, 6 bases at V and 7 bases at J, with 17 bases in the middle. This CDR3 contains 15 residues. CDR3 region: CASTRDGRQNSPLHF. As DNA, the CDR3 is TGTGCCAGCACCCGGGACGGCCGCCAGAATTCACCCCTCCACTTT. Drawing the rest from reference TRBV5-6 and TRBJ1-6, the complete variable domain is DAGVTQSPTHLIKTRGQQVTLRCSPKSGHDTVSWYQQALGQGPQFIFQYYEEEERQRGNFPDRFSGHQFPNYSSELNVNALLLGDSALYLCASTRDGRQNSPLHFGNGTRLTVT.

The chain recombines TRBV2 with TRBJ2-1; D perhaps matches TRBD1 (5 bases). The CDR3 is 14 amino acids. Trimming left V 2 bases short and J 6 bases short, with 11 bases between. Germline lookup yields CDR1 SNHLY and CDR2 FYNNEI. The CDR3 is CASSEQGQFNEQFF. CDR3 in DNA: TGTGCCAGCAGTGAACAGGGTCAGTTCAATGAGCAGTTCTTC. The whole variable domain, filled in from reference TRBV2 and TRBJ2-1, reads EPEVTQTPSHQVTQMGQEVILRCVPISNHLYFYWYRQILGQKVEFLVSFYNNEISEKSEIFDDQFSVERPDGSNFTLKIRSTKLEDSAMYFCASSEQGQFNEQFFGPGTRLTVL.

The chain carries TRBV20-1 and TRBJ2-3, with 11 bases matching TRBD2. Germline CDR1 is DFQATT and CDR2 is SNEGSKA (reference sequence). V shed 2 bases, J shed 2 bases, and the junction held 3 bases outside the gene matches. This CDR3 region has 15 residues. The CDR3: CSARPTSGVTDTQYF. The CDR3 region has the DNA TGCAGTGCTAGACCGACTAGCGGGGTCACAGATACGCAGTATTTT.

This clonotype appeared many times. The V call is TRBV6-6, the J call TRBJ2-3; D possibly corresponds to TRBD1 (6 bases). Trimming removed 7 bases from V and 0 bases from J, with 14 bases in between. The CDR3 consists of 15 residues. CDR1 and CDR2 from the germline V gene are MNHNY and SVGAGI (reference sequence). The CDR3 here is CASNSGQISTDTQYF. In DNA, the CDR3 is TGTGCCAGCAACTCAGGACAGATTAGCACAGATACGCAGTATTTT.

The CDR3 reads CASSQDPTPGANVLTF. The CDR3 DNA follows: TGCGCCAGCAGCCAAGATCCCACCCCTGGGGCCAACGTCCTGACTTTC. The chain links TRBV4-3 to TRBJ2-6; D gene ambiguous. The CDR3 contains 16 residues. Germline assignment: CDR1 LGHNA and CDR2 YSLEER. The germline V and J ends were trimmed by 0 bases and 2 bases, with 8 bases remaining between them.

This clonotype occurred many times. The chain links TRBV6-7 to TRBJ1-3; D uncertain. TRBV6-7 is noted as an ORF with a role that remains uncertain. This CDR3 spans 18 amino acids. The V and J ends lost 0 bases and 0 bases respectively, with 15 bases between them. Written as DNA, the CDR3 is TGTGCCAGCAGTTACTCGAGTACTGGGAGATCCTCTGGAAACACCATATATTTT. This codes for CASSYSSTGRSSGNTIYF.

By share, this clonotype ranks as medium-sized. CDR3 protein: CASSESGTPRNYGYTF. The CDR3 DNA reads as TGCGCCAGCAGTGAGTCCGGCACTCCAAGGAACTATGGCTACACCTTC. V and J are TRBV10-1 and TRBJ1-2; D remains unclear. Looked up from germline, CDR1 is WNHNN and CDR2 is SYGVQD (reference sequence). CDR3 size: 16 residues. With 0 bases removed from V and 2 bases from J, the gap between germline ends came to 13 bases.

This clonotype is categorized as medium-sized. The rearrangement links TRBV5-4 to TRBJ1-1, with a possible D match to TRBD1 (6 bases). Germline V gives CDR1 SGHNT, CDR2 YYREEE (reference sequence). The CDR3 is 13 residues long. The V and J ends lost 0 bases and 6 bases respectively, with 9 bases between them. The CDR3 protein is CASSLDRVAEAFF. The CDR3 region has the DNA TGTGCCAGCAGCTTGGACAGGGTGGCTGAAGCTTTCTTT. The full variable domain, with the rest looked up from reference TRBV5-4 and TRBJ1-1, is ETGVTQSPTHLIKTRGQQVTLRCSSQSGHNTVSWYQQALGQGPQFIFQYYREEENGRGNFPPRFSGLQFPNYSSELNVNALELDDSALYLCASSLDRVAEAFFGQGTRLTVV.

This clonotype is medium-sized. The CDR3 DNA sequence: TGTGCCAGCTCACCACAAGGGGCAAACACAGATACGCAGTATTTT. Residues: CASSPQGANTDTQYF. J is TRBJ2-3 and V is TRBV18, with D tentatively TRBD1 (5 bases). This CDR3 spans 15 amino acids. CDR1 KGHSH and CDR2 LQKENI come from the germline V gene. V was cut by 1 base and J by 2 bases, with 10 bases left in between.

Within the sample, this clonotype is medium-sized. V is TRBV28 and J is TRBJ2-5; 7 bases map to TRBD1. V was pared by 4 bases and J by 4 bases, with 3 bases of the junction left unmatched. Germline values: CDR1 MDHEN, CDR2 SYDVKM. CDR3 length: 13 amino acids. CDR3 amino acids: CASSSYRGETQYF. The CDR3 DNA reads TGTGCCAGCAGTTCCTACAGGGGAGAGACCCAGTACTTC.

This clonotype is labeled as medium-sized. This chain uses TRBV6-5 with TRBJ2-7; D remains unclear. CDR1 and CDR2 (germline): MNHEY, SVGAGI. This CDR3 has 15 amino acids. Trimming took 5 bases from V and 0 from J, leaving 14 bases between them. The CDR3 spells CASSLHPSGSYEQYF. The CDR3, as DNA: TGTGCCAGCAGTCTTCACCCCTCGGGCTCCTACGAGCAGTACTTC.

By share of the sample, this clonotype is medium-sized. The genes are TRBV6-5 and TRBJ1-6, with 11 nucleotides matching TRBD1. J gave up 9 bases and V 6 bases, and 7 bases lay outside the gene matches. CDR1 and CDR2 (germline): MNHEY, SVGAGI. The CDR3 has 15 amino acids. The CDR3 bases are TGTGCCAGCAGGTCGGGACAGGGGGTGGGTTCACCCCTCCACTTT. Protein product: CASRSGQGVGSPLHF.

The V call is TRBV18, the J call TRBJ2-1; 8 nucleotides align to TRBD1. Trimming cost V 0 bases and J 2 bases; bases outside gene matches: 6. The CDR3 runs 17 residues. Germline-derived CDR1 and CDR2 are KGHSH and LQKENI. The CDR3 DNA sequence: TGTGCCAGCTCACCACCGAACAGGGGGTTTACCTACAATGAGCAGTTCTTC. Residues: CASSPPNRGFTYNEQFF.

This clonotype was counted between two and nine times. The V call is TRBV20-1, the J call TRBJ2-2; D not certain. Trimming stripped 6 bases from V and 1 base from J, with 12 bases between. Germline values: CDR1 DFQATT, CDR2 SNEGSKA (reference sequence). CDR3 length equals 14 residues. The CDR3 sequence: CSAAKGWNTGELFF. The CDR3 DNA reads TGCAGTGCCGCGAAGGGCTGGAACACCGGGGAGCTGTTTTTT.

This clonotype has just a few counts. The chain is built from TRBV28 and TRBJ2-3, with 11 bases fitting TRBD2. V dropped 1 base and J dropped 3; count of bases not matched to a gene: 12. Per the germline V gene, CDR1 is MDHEN and CDR2 is SYDVKM. The CDR3 is 19 amino acids. DNA for the CDR3: TGTGCCAGCAGTTTATTCGCTTTAGCGGGGGGGCTAAGTACAGATACGCAGTATTTT. It translates to CASSLFALAGGLSTDTQYF.

This clonotype is deemed medium-sized (0.01 to 0.1%). The chain uses TRBV15 and TRBJ2-7; 8 bases match TRBD1. Germline V gene sequence: CDR1 LNHNV, CDR2 YYDKDF (reference sequence). This CDR3 region has 13 residues. The trim removed 4 bases at V and 3 bases at J, leaving 2 bases unmatched. CDR3 sequence: CATSTDRVYEQYF. Written as DNA, the CDR3 is TGTGCCACCAGCACGGACAGGGTCTACGAGCAGTACTTC.

This clonotype is medium-sized within its sample. This chain uses TRBV7-2 with TRBJ2-5; 7 bases map to TRBD2. CDR3 size: 16 residues. V lost 1 base and J lost 1; bases outside the gene matches: 6. Germline CDR1 is SGHTA and CDR2 is FQGNSA. The CDR3 here is CASSLVPSGAQETQYF. The CDR3 DNA reads TGTGCCAGCAGCTTAGTTCCCAGCGGGGCCCAAGAGACCCAGTACTTC.

This clonotype was seen only a few times. This may be a read error: a much more frequent sequence differs by one nucleotide. The chain's CDR3 is CASILTGYNEQFF. As DNA, the CDR3 is TGTGCCAGCATTCTCACAGGTTACAATGAGCAGTTCTTC. V and J are TRBV27 and TRBJ2-1, with D tentatively TRBD1 (5 bases). The V gene lost 7 bases and the J gene lost 4 bases, with 11 bases spanning the gap. Germline assignment: CDR1 MNHEY and CDR2 SMNVEV (reference sequence). The CDR3 spans 13 residues.

This clonotype was recorded many times. The CDR3 loop reads CASSPLGYEQFF. Written as DNA, the CDR3 is TGTGCCAGCAGTCCCTTGGGTTATGAGCAGTTCTTC. This rearrangement joins TRBV12-3 or TRBV12-4 to TRBJ2-1; unclear D gene. V was pared by 5 bases and J by 8 bases, with 10 bases between. There are 12 residues in the CDR3.

By sample fraction, this clonotype is medium-sized (0.01 to 0.1%). The chain employs TRBV30 and TRBJ1-5; TRBD1 might be the D (5 bases). With 2 bases removed from V and 3 bases from J, the gap between germline ends came to 11 bases. The CDR3 has 14 residues. The germline V gene has CDR1 GTSNPN and CDR2 SVGIG (reference sequence). The chain's CDR3 is CAWSTRQPNQPQHF. Here the CDR3 DNA reads TGTGCCTGGAGTACCCGACAGCCCAATCAGCCCCAGCATTTT.

The CDR3 reads CASSLAMASPHRQYF. CDR3 coding DNA: TGTGCCAGCAGCTTAGCGATGGCCTCTCCCCACAGGCAGTATTTT. This chain links TRBV7-9 with TRBJ2-3, with D unclear. The CDR3 runs to 15 residues. V was clipped by 0 bases and J by 11 bases, with 18 bases between them. Germline loops: CDR1 SEHNR, CDR2 FQNEAQ (reference sequence).

By share of the sample, this clonotype is medium-sized (0.01 to 0.1%). The rearrangement uses TRBV27 and TRBJ1-5; D perhaps matches TRBD1 (5 bases). V lost 2 bases and J lost 5, with 10 bases in between. The germline CDR1 and CDR2 sequences are MNHEY and SMNVEV (reference sequence). CDR3 length: 14 amino acids. The CDR3 here is CASSLQGSYQPQHF. In DNA, the CDR3 is TGTGCCAGCAGTTTACAGGGCTCCTATCAGCCCCAGCATTTT.

In its sample, this clonotype ranks as medium-sized (0.01 to 0.1%). V and J are TRBV7-9 and TRBJ1-5; TRBD1 might be the D (5 bases). The germline V gene has CDR1 SEHNR and CDR2 FQNEAQ (reference sequence). Trimming removed 3 bases from V and 5 bases from J, with 11 bases in between. The length of the CDR3 is 14 residues. This chain's CDR3 is CASSFGGGDQPQHF. As DNA, the CDR3 is TGTGCCAGCAGCTTCGGGGGTGGCGATCAGCCCCAGCATTTT.

By its share, this clonotype is medium-sized (0.01 to 0.1%). CDR3 nucleotides: TGCAGTGCTAGACCCCCTAGGGGGCAGCAAGAGACCCAGTACTTC. Encoded protein: CSARPPRGQQETQYF. The V and J genes are TRBV20-1 and TRBJ2-5; 7 nucleotides match TRBD1. The CDR3 contains 15 residues. The junction had 8 bases not matched to a gene; V was cut back by 2 bases and J by 2 bases. Germline V gives CDR1 DFQATT, CDR2 SNEGSKA (reference sequence).

This clonotype has only a few counts. This rearrangement joins TRBV6-2 or TRBV6-3 to TRBJ1-2, with D perhaps TRBD1 (5 bases). The CDR3 runs to 17 residues. Germline-derived CDR1 and CDR2 are MNHEY and SVGEGT. Trimming took 7 bases from V and 2 from J, leaving 23 bases between them. CDR3 protein: CASTYRNTFIRNYGYTF. CDR3 coding DNA: TGTGCCAGCACCTACAGGAACACTTTTATTAGGAACTATGGCTACACCTTC.